Each of the 9 T cell receptor beta chains below was sequenced from the same sample in a study of cytomegalovirus exposure and HLA in healthy donors (dated by TCRdb to 2016 to 2017). Library preparation used the immunoSEQ multiplex PCR assay. TCRdb holds this immuneACCESS table with in-frame rearrangements only. Some clones are missing; in checked studies, unresolved V genes explain under half, and the rest has no known cause. This sample holds roughly 67,000 clones; around 90% were observed only once. Clones ranked in the top ten supply 2.5% to 3.5% of the sample. Sequenced: PBMCs. These receptors were obtained from a man aged 18 to 35 in good health and CMV-seronegative.

This rearrangement joins TRBV15 to TRBJ1-1; D gene unclear. Germline CDR1 is LNHNV and CDR2 is YYDKDF (reference sequence). This CDR3 comprises 13 residues. Trimming stripped 1 base from V and 4 bases from J, with 7 bases between. CDR3 bases: TGTGCCACCAGCAGAGTCCGCGGCACTGAAGCTTTCTTT. Translation: CATSRVRGTEAFF.

This chain connects TRBV29-1 to TRBJ2-1; TRBD2 is a possible D gene (6 bases). This CDR3 spans 13 amino acids. Germline V gives CDR1 SQVTM, CDR2 ANQGSEA. The germline V and J ends were trimmed by 6 bases and 5 bases, with 14 bases remaining between them. The CDR3 here is CSVVRSGNNEQFF. The DNA for the CDR3 is TGCAGCGTGGTTCGTAGCGGAAACAATGAGCAGTTCTTC.

The CDR3 here is CASSEAATGGGPQHF. The DNA of the CDR3 is TGTGCCAGCAGTGAAGCGGCTACAGGGGGAGGGCCCCAGCATTTT. V is TRBV2 and J is TRBJ1-5; TRBD1 agrees at 8 bases. Germline CDR1 SNHLY, CDR2 FYNNEI. J lost 9 bases, V lost 0 bases, and 7 bases had no gene match. The CDR3 consists of 15 residues.

V gene TRBV28 combines with J gene TRBJ1-5; 11 positions match TRBD1. Germline assignment: CDR1 MDHEN and CDR2 SYDVKM. The CDR3 sequence is 16 residues long. The V gene end was trimmed by 3 bases and the J gene end by 5 bases; junction bases not matched to a gene: 6. The CDR3 region has the DNA TGTGCCAGCAGTTTCGACCGGGACAGGGGGGATCAGCCCCAGCATTTT. It translates to CASSFDRDRGDQPQHF.

As DNA, the CDR3 is TGTGCCAGCAGCCGAGCTAGCGAGAATGTTGAGACCCAGTACTTC. Its protein product is CASSRASENVETQYF. The genes are TRBV5-5 and TRBJ2-5; perhaps TRBD2 as D (6 bases). Germline V CDR1 and CDR2: SGHKS, YYEKEE (reference sequence). The CDR3 is made up of 15 amino acids. V lost 4 bases and J 5 bases, leaving 18 bases between the germline ends.

The chain carries TRBV28 and TRBJ2-2, with 9 bases identical to TRBD2. V gave up 7 bases and J gave up 1 base; unmatched junction bases: 7. This CDR3 spans 16 amino acids. Germline CDR1 reads MDHEN; CDR2 reads SYDVKM. As DNA, the CDR3 is TGTGCCAGCAAATTAGCGGGAGTTCGGAACACCGGGGAGCTGTTTTTT. Its protein product is CASKLAGVRNTGELFF.

This clone showed up just once. The rearrangement uses TRBV19 and TRBJ2-7; TRBD1 matches at 9 bases. The V gene's germline CDR1 is LNHDA and CDR2 SQIVND (reference sequence). The CDR3 contains 15 residues. The V and J ends lost 8 bases and 5 bases, in that order; junction bases with no gene match: 13. CDR3 in DNA: TGTGCCAGTTCCTTGGGGACAGGGAGTGTTGACGAGCAGTACTTC. This translates into CASSLGTGSVDEQYF. The full variable domain, completed using reference TRBV19 and TRBJ2-7, is DGGITQSPKYLFRKEGQNVTLSCEQNLNHDAMYWYRQDPGQGLRLIYYSQIVNDFQKGDIAEGYSVSREKKESFPLTVTSAQKNPTAFYLCASSLGTGSVDEQYFGPGTRLTVT.

The chain employs TRBV6-4 and TRBJ1-2; TRBD1 might be the D (6 bases). Germline V CDR1 and CDR2: MRHNA, SNTAGT. Trimming cost V 11 bases and J 5 bases, with 21 bases left between them. This CDR3 contains 14 residues. CDR3 bases: TGTGCCCGGGGAGGGGGGGGTCCTCAGTATGGCTACACCTTC. It translates to CARGGGGPQYGYTF.

The V call is TRBV7-9, the J call TRBJ2-5, with 7 bases aligning to TRBD1. There are 14 residues in the CDR3. V shed 5 bases, J shed 1 base, and the junction held 4 bases outside the gene matches. CDR1 SEHNR and CDR2 FQNEAQ come from the germline V gene (reference sequence). The CDR3 here is CASSVWDSQETQYF. The DNA of the CDR3 is TGTGCCAGCAGCGTATGGGACAGCCAAGAGACCCAGTACTTC.